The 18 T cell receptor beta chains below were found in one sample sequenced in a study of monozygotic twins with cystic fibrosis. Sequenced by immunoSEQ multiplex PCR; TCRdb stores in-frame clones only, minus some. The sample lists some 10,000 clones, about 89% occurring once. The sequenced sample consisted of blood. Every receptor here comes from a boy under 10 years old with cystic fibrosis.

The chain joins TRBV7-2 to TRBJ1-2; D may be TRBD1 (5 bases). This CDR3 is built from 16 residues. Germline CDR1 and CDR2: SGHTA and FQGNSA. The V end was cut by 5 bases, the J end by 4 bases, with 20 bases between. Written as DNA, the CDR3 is TGTGCCAGCAGCCGGGGGGTTGGGAAGACTTCCTATGGCTACACCTTC. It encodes CASSRGVGKTSYGYTF.

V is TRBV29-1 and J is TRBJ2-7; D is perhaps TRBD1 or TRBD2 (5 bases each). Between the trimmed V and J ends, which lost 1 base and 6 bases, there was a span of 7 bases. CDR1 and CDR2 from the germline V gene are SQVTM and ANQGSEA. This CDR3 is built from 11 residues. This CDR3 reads CSVEGGTEQYF. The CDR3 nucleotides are TGCAGCGTTGAAGGAGGGACCGAGCAGTACTTC.

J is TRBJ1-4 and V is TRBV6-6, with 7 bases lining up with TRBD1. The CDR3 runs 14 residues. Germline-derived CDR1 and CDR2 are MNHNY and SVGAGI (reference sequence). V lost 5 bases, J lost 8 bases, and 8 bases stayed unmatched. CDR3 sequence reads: CASSPRGLGEKLFF. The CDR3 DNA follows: TGTGCCAGCAGTCCGAGGGGGCTGGGGGAAAAACTGTTTTTT.

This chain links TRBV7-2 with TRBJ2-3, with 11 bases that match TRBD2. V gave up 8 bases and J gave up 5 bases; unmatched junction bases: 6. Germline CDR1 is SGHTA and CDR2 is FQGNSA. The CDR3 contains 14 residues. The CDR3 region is CASRTSGGGDTQYF. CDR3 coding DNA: TGTGCCAGCCGTACTAGCGGGGGTGGAGATACGCAGTATTTT.

CDR3 sequence (DNA): TGTGCCAGCAGCTCATGGGGTGCTAGTCACCCGTTCTTC. This gives the protein CASSSWGASHPFF. This sequence joins TRBV11-2 and TRBJ2-1; no definite D call. CDR3 size: 13 residues. From germline, CDR1 is SGHAT and CDR2 FQNNGV. The germline V and J ends were trimmed by 4 bases and 15 bases, with 19 bases remaining between them.

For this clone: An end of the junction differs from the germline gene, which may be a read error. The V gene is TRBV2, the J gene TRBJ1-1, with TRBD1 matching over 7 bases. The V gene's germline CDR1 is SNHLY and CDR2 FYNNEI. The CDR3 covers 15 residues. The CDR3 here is CASREGQAPNTEAFF. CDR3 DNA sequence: TGTGCCAGCAGGGAAGGACAGGCGCCGAACACTGAAGCTTTCTTT.

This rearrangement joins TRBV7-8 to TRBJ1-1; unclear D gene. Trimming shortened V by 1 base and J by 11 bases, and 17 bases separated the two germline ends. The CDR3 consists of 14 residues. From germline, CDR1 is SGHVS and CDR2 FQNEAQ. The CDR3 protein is CASSLDPLRGEAFF. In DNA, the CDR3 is TGTGCCAGCAGCTTAGACCCCCTACGCGGTGAGGCTTTCTTT.

The CDR3 loop is CASSESPGLNTEAFF. The CDR3 nucleotides read TGTGCCAGCAGTGAATCCCCAGGGCTGAACACTGAAGCTTTCTTT. The rearrangement uses TRBV6-4 and TRBJ1-1, with a possible D match to TRBD1 (5 bases). Trimming pared 3 bases from V and 0 bases from J, leaving 11 bases between. Germline lookup yields CDR1 MRHNA and CDR2 SNTAGT. The CDR3 is 15 residues long.

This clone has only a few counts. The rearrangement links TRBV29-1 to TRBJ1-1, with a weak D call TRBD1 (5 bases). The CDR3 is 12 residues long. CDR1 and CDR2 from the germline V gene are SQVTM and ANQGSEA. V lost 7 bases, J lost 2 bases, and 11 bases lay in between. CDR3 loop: CSARRVNTEAFF. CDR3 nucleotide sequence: TGCAGCGCCCGCAGGGTTAACACTGAAGCTTTCTTT.

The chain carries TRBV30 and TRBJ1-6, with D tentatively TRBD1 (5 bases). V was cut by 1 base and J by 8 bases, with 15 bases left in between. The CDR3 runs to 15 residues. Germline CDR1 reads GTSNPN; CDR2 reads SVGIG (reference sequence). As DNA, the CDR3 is TGTGCCTGGAGTGAGGCAGGGAGGGACCATTCACCCCTCCACTTT. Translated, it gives CAWSEAGRDHSPLHF.

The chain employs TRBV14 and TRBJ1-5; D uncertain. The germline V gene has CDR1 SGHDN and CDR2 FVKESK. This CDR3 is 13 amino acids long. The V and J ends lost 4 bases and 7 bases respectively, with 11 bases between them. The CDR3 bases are TGTGCCAGCAGCCGCTATGAGGGACAGCCCCAGCATTTT. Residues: CASSRYEGQPQHF.

DNA for the CDR3: TGTGCCAGCACCTCCGGAGGGGGTTATGGCTACACCTTC. This gives the protein CASTSGGGYGYTF. The gene calls are TRBV6-1 and TRBJ1-2, with D possibly matching TRBD1 (6 bases). The germline V gene has CDR1 MNHNS and CDR2 SASEGT. There are 13 residues in the CDR3. The germline V and J ends were trimmed by 7 bases and 5 bases, with 14 bases remaining between them.

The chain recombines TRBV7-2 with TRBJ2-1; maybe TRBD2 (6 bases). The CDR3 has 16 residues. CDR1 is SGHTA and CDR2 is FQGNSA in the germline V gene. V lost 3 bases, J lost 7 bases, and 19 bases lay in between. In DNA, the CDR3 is TGTGCCAGCAGCTTTAGCGGAGCTAGTCGGATAAATGAGCAGTTCTTC. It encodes CASSFSGASRINEQFF.

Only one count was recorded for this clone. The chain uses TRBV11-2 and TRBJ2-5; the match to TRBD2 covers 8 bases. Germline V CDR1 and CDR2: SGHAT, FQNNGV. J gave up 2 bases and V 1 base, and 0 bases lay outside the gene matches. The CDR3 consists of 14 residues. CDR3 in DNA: TGTGCCAGCAGCTTAGCGGGGGGGCAAGAGACCCAGTACTTC. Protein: CASSLAGGQETQYF.

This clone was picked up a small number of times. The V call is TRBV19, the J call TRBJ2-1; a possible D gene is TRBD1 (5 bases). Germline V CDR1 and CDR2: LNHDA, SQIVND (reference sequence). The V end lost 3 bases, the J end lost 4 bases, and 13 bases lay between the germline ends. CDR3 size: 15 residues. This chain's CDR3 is CASSIDRSSYNEQFF. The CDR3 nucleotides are TGTGCCAGTAGTATCGACAGATCTTCATACAATGAGCAGTTCTTC.

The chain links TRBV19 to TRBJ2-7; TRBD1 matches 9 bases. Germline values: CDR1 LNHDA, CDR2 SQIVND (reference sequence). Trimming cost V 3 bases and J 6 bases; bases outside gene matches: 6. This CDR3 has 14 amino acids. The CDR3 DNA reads TGTGCCAGTAGTATGAGGACAGGGGTGCCCGAGCAGTACTTC. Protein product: CASSMRTGVPEQYF.

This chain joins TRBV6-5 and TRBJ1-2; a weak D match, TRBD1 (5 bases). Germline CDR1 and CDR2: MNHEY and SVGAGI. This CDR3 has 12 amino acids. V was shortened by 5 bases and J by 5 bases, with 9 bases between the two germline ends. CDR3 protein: CASSPQGYGYTF. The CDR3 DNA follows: TGTGCCAGCAGTCCGCAGGGTTATGGCTACACCTTC.

The CDR3 region has the DNA TGTGCCAGCAGCTCCCCTAGGGAGAGGGAGACCCAGTACTTC. This sequence encodes CASSSPRERETQYF. The genes are TRBV12-1 and TRBJ2-5; the table's D gene call, TRBD2, was not cross checked with the DNA. TRBV12-1 is listed as a pseudogene. The CDR3 has 14 amino acids.